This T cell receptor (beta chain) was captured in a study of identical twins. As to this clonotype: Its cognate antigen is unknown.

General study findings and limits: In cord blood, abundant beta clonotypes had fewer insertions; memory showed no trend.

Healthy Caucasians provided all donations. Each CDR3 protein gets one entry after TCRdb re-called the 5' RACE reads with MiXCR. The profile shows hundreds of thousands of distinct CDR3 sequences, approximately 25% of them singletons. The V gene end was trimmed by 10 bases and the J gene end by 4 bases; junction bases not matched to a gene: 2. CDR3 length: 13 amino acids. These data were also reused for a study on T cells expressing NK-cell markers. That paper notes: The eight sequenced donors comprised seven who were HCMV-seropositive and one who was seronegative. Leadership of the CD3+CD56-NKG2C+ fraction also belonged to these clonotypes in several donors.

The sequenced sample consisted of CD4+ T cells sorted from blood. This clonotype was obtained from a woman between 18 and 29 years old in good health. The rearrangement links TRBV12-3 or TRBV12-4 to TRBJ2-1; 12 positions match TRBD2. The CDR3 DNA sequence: TGTGCCACCCTAGCGGGGGGGTACAATGAGCAGTTCTTC. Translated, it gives CATLAGGYNEQFF.